The 12 T cell receptor beta chains reported below all come from one sample, sequenced in a study of shared clonotypes between healthy human individuals. TCRdb's table, derived via immunoSEQ multiplex PCR, lists solely in-frame clones and lacks some. The sample holds about 2.2 million clones, around 93% seen once. Terminally differentiated effector memory CD45RA+ cells were excluded from the naive CD8 cells, which were CD45RO-negative and positively selected for CCR7. Sequencing was performed on naive CD8+ T cells from PBMCs. These receptors were taken from a man between 18 and 35 years old in good health. Some clones in this sample may be carry-over from other donors' samples.

The chain uses TRBV28 and TRBJ2-3; TRBD2 aligns across 7 bases. This CDR3 contains 14 residues. CDR1 and CDR2 (germline): MDHEN, SYDVKM. J gave up 5 bases and V 3 bases, and 5 bases lay outside the gene matches. The CDR3 loop is CASSFAGEVDTQYF. Written as DNA, the CDR3 is TGTGCCAGCAGTTTTGCGGGAGAGGTAGATACGCAGTATTTT.

The J gene is TRBJ1-1, the V gene TRBV25-1; D unclear. Germline V gene data show CDR1 as MGHDK and CDR2 as SYGVNS. Trimming removed 5 bases at V and 1 base at J, with 8 bases between. The CDR3 consists of 13 residues. The CDR3 region has the DNA TGTGCCAGCAGTCGACACGGGAACACTGAAGCTTTCTTT. This codes for CASSRHGNTEAFF.

The chain joins TRBV4-3 to TRBJ2-7, with D unclear. CDR1 LGHNA and CDR2 YSLEER come from the germline V gene. The CDR3 length is 16 residues. V was pared by 1 base and J by 4 bases, with 17 bases between. In DNA, the CDR3 is TGCGCCAGCAGCCAAGCTGTTACTTCGGTGGAGTACGAGCAGTACTTC. Translated, it gives CASSQAVTSVEYEQYF.

The chain uses TRBV13 and TRBJ2-3; 9 bases line up with TRBD1. V lost 5 bases, J lost 4 bases, and 7 bases stayed unmatched. This CDR3 spans 15 amino acids. Looked up from germline, CDR1 is PRHDT and CDR2 is FYEKMQ (reference sequence). In nucleotides, the CDR3 is TGTGCCAGCAGCACCCGGGACAGGGTGGCAGATACGCAGTATTTT. Residues: CASSTRDRVADTQYF.

The V and J genes are TRBV5-1 and TRBJ2-3; D is ambiguous. Between the trimmed V and J ends, which lost 1 base and 4 bases, there was a span of 13 bases. This CDR3 is built from 15 residues. Germline loops: CDR1 SGHRS, CDR2 YFSETQ. Here the CDR3 DNA reads TGCGCCAGCAGCTTGTACAACCACCGCCCAGATACGCAGTATTTT. Its protein is CASSLYNHRPDTQYF.

This clone was counted only a few times. The chain combines TRBV4-1 with TRBJ1-1; the D is unclear. The germline gives CDR1 MGHRA, CDR2 YSYEKL. CDR3 length equals 14 residues. Between the trimmed V and J ends, which lost 0 bases and 3 bases, there was a span of 8 bases. As DNA, the CDR3 is TGCGCCAGCAGCCAAGATGTAACAGACACTGAAGCTTTCTTT. As protein: CASSQDVTDTEAFF.

This rearrangement joins TRBV6-1 to TRBJ2-1; D remains ambiguous. The V end lost 8 bases, the J end lost 4 bases, and 3 bases lay between the germline ends. This CDR3 region has 10 residues. The germline V gene has CDR1 MNHNS and CDR2 SASEGT. The CDR3 reads CASQYNEQFF. CDR3 sequence (DNA): TGTGCCAGCCAATACAATGAGCAGTTCTTC.

The chain couples TRBV19 to TRBJ2-7, with 8 bases fitting TRBD1. Germline CDR1 is LNHDA and CDR2 is SQIVND (reference sequence). With V trimmed by 10 bases and J by 3 bases, 8 bases remained unmatched. The CDR3 sequence is 13 residues long. For the CDR3, the DNA is TGTGCCACTAAACAGGGGGTGTTCTACGAGCAGTACTTC. Its protein is CATKQGVFYEQYF. Drawing the rest from reference TRBV19 and TRBJ2-7, the complete variable domain is DGGITQSPKYLFRKEGQNVTLSCEQNLNHDAMYWYRQDPGQGLRLIYYSQIVNDFQKGDIAEGYSVSREKKESFPLTVTSAQKNPTAFYLCATKQGVFYEQYFGPGTRLTVT.

To note about this clone: Other DNA sequences from this sample encode an identical CDR3 as well. V and J are TRBV7-9 and TRBJ2-7; D call uncertain. Germline CDR1 is SEHNR and CDR2 is FQNEAQ (reference sequence). This CDR3 region has 11 residues. The germline V and J ends were trimmed by 1 base and 7 bases, with 5 bases remaining between them. The CDR3 DNA reads TGTGCCAGCAGCTTAGTCGGAGAGCAGTACTTC. Protein sequence: CASSLVGEQYF.

This clone occurred a few times. The DNA for the CDR3 is TGCGCCAGCAGCTCGATAGCGGGAAACAATGAGCAGTTCTTC. This sequence encodes CASSSIAGNNEQFF. The chain has TRBV23-1 and TRBJ2-1; 8 bases line up with TRBD2. TRBV23-1 is an ORF, and what it does is uncertain. V shed 6 bases and J 5 bases; nucleotides not matched to a gene: 6. This CDR3 has 14 amino acids.

J is TRBJ2-3 and V is TRBV6-1, with D tentatively TRBD1 or TRBD2 (5 bases each). Trimming removed 9 bases from V and 3 bases from J, with 19 bases in between. Germline V gives CDR1 MNHNS, CDR2 SASEGT. This CDR3 is built from 15 residues. The CDR3: CASESRGRLTDTQYF. The CDR3 coding sequence is TGTGCCAGTGAGAGTAGGGGACGCCTTACAGATACGCAGTATTTT.

About this clone: An end of the junction differs from the germline gene, which may be a read error. Distinct nucleotide sequences in the sample also encode this CDR3. The chain has TRBV5-4 and TRBJ2-7; TRBD2 agrees at 10 bases. Germline V gene data show CDR1 as SGHNT and CDR2 as YYREEE (reference sequence). The CDR3 is 15 amino acids. CDR3 nucleotides: TGTGCCAGCAGCTCCGGGACTAGCGCGTCCTACGAGCAGTACTTT. Its translation is CASSSGTSASYEQYF.